The 14 T cell receptor beta chains below were found in one sample sequenced in a study of blood T cell repertoires in COVID-19. Assay used: immunoSEQ multiplex PCR; TCRdb lists only in-frame clones, some missing. Among under 55,000 clones, approximately 80% were seen once, and the ten largest hold around 19%. The sample consisted of peripheral blood. The source of these receptors is a man aged 70-80 years with acute or convalescent COVID-19.

The chain couples TRBV19 to TRBJ1-1; 7 positions agree with TRBD1. V lost 9 bases, J lost 4 bases, and 11 bases stayed unmatched. Germline CDR1 LNHDA, CDR2 SQIVND (reference sequence). This CDR3 comprises 14 residues. CDR3 nucleotide sequence: TGTGCCAGCAGGCAGAGAGACAGGGTCACTGAAGCTTTCTTT. Translation: CASRQRDRVTEAFF.

The chain uses TRBV28 and TRBJ1-2; 11 bases are shared with TRBD1. The CDR3 covers 14 residues. The J segment lost 6 bases and the V segment lost 5 bases, leaving 5 bases of the junction unmatched. Per germline, CDR1 MDHEN and CDR2 SYDVKM. The CDR3 nucleotides read TGTGCCAGCAGTCCTGGACAGGGGGCGGATGGCTACACCTTC. Protein product: CASSPGQGADGYTF.

This chain connects TRBV5-5 to TRBJ1-4; D ambiguous. V was pared by 0 bases and J by 4 bases, with 10 bases between. The CDR3 covers 15 residues. The germline V gene encodes CDR1 SGHKS and CDR2 YYEKEE (reference sequence). The CDR3 loop is CASSLGGTSNEKLFF. The CDR3 DNA reads TGTGCCAGCAGCTTGGGTGGTACGAGTAATGAAAAACTGTTTTTT. The full variable domain, completed using reference TRBV5-5 and TRBJ1-4, is DAGVTQSPTHLIKTRGQQVTLRCSPISGHKSVSWYQQVLGQGPQFIFQYYEKEERGRGNFPDRFSARQFPNYSSELNVNALLLGDSALYLCASSLGGTSNEKLFFGSGTQLSVL.

The chain couples TRBV27 to TRBJ2-5; tentatively, D is TRBD2 (6 bases). The CDR3 length is 16 residues. V lost 0 bases and J 2 bases, leaving 13 bases between the germline ends. Germline lookup yields CDR1 MNHEY and CDR2 SMNVEV (reference sequence). CDR3 coding DNA: TGTGCCAGCAGTTTATCTGGGGGGAACCAACAAGAGACCCAGTACTTC. This translates into CASSLSGGNQQETQYF.

The CDR3 region is CASSYSGLARPGELFF. In DNA form, the CDR3 reads TGTGCCAGCAGTTATTCCGGGCTAGCACGCCCCGGGGAGCTGTTTTTT. This chain uses TRBV6-2 or TRBV6-3 with TRBJ2-2, with D tentatively TRBD2 (5 bases). Germline CDR1 and CDR2: MNHEY and SVGEGT. This CDR3 region has 16 residues. Trimming cost V 3 bases and J 6 bases, with 17 bases left between them.

This rearrangement joins TRBV4-3 to TRBJ1-1; no definite D call. The CDR3 is 13 amino acids. Trimming pared 1 base from V and 7 bases from J, leaving 10 bases between. The V gene's germline CDR1 is LGHNA and CDR2 YSLEER. CDR3 region: CASSQGTGDEAFF. Here the CDR3 DNA reads TGCGCCAGCAGCCAAGGGACTGGGGATGAAGCTTTCTTT.

The rearrangement links TRBV7-2 to TRBJ1-2; weak D call: TRBD1 (6 bases). This CDR3 has 15 residues. Looked up from germline, CDR1 is SGHTA and CDR2 is FQGNSA. Trimming left V 0 bases short and J 0 bases short, with 8 bases between. The CDR3 DNA reads as TGTGCCAGCAGCTTAGCTCGGACAGCTAACTATGGCTACACCTTC. Its translation: CASSLARTANYGYTF.

The rearrangement links TRBV5-1 to TRBJ2-4; 10 bases are a match to TRBD1. The germline gives CDR1 SGHRS, CDR2 YFSETQ. The V gene end was trimmed by 0 bases and the J gene end by 5 bases; junction bases not matched to a gene: 2. This CDR3 is built from 15 residues. DNA of the CDR3: TGCGCCAGCAGCTTGGGAGGGACAGGGGAAAACATTCAGTACTTC. Its protein product is CASSLGGTGENIQYF.

The chain employs TRBV5-1 and TRBJ1-6; 9 bases agree with TRBD1. Germline loops: CDR1 SGHRS, CDR2 YFSETQ. The V gene end was trimmed by 4 bases and the J gene end by 7 bases; junction bases not matched to a gene: 12. The CDR3 loop spans 17 amino acids. The CDR3 sequence is CASSLTQGTGRNSPLHF. The CDR3 DNA follows: TGCGCCAGCAGCCTGACTCAAGGGACAGGGAGGAATTCACCCCTCCACTTT.

There are a few counts of this clone. One end of the junction fails to match germline, which may point to a read error. V is TRBV27 and J is TRBJ1-6, with D possibly matching TRBD1 (6 bases). CDR1 and CDR2 (germline): MNHEY, SMNVEV (reference sequence). This CDR3 spans 14 amino acids. The CDR3: CASRPGTSNTPLHF. The CDR3 DNA is TGTGCCAGCAGACCCGGGACAAGTAATACACCCCTCCACTTT.

This chain joins TRBV7-2 and TRBJ1-2, with 9 nucleotides matching TRBD1. The CDR3 has 14 amino acids. Germline loops: CDR1 SGHTA, CDR2 FQGNSA. With V trimmed by 7 bases and J by 5 bases, 8 bases remained unmatched. Here the CDR3 DNA reads TGTGCCAGCATCCCGACAGGGGGACCTTATGGCTACACCTTC. It encodes CASIPTGGPYGYTF.

This sequence joins TRBV20-1 and TRBJ2-4; D gene uncertain. CDR3 size: 11 residues. Germline V gene data show CDR1 as DFQATT and CDR2 as SNEGSKA (reference sequence). Trimming cost V 3 bases and J 10 bases, with 10 bases left between them. CDR3 residues: CSASTRQIQYF. The CDR3 DNA reads as TGCAGTGCTAGTACCCGTCAGATTCAGTACTTC.

This clone has only one observation. The V gene is TRBV2, the J gene TRBJ1-2; a weak D match, TRBD1 (5 bases). Germline V CDR1 and CDR2: SNHLY, FYNNEI. The V and J ends lost 6 bases and 2 bases respectively, with 10 bases between them. CDR3 size: 13 residues. CDR3 sequence (DNA): TGTGCCAGCAGCCTGGACAAGAACTATGGCTACACCTTC. This sequence encodes CASSLDKNYGYTF.

The V gene is TRBV5-6, the J gene TRBJ1-5, with 8 bases aligning to TRBD1. J was trimmed by 5 bases and V by 1 base; bases with no gene match: 5. The CDR3 is 15 amino acids. Germline CDR1 SGHDT, CDR2 YYEEEE. For the CDR3, the DNA is TGTGCCAGCAGCTTGTCTACACAGGGGGATCAGCCCCAGCATTTT. Amino acid sequence: CASSLSTQGDQPQHF.